The 32 T cell receptor beta chains presented below share a single source sample, sequenced in a study of T cell responses to AZD1222 COVID-19 vaccine. Produced via immunoSEQ multiplex PCR; TCRdb's table is partial and in-frame only. The repertoire holds approximately 140,000 clones, with roughly 93% as singletons. The sample in question was peripheral blood, obtained 28 days after the second AZD1222 dose. Receptor source: an adult who received the AZD1222 COVID-19 vaccine.

This clone was counted only a few times. The CDR3 protein is CASSPSAVNTEAFF. The CDR3 nucleotides read TGTGCCAGCTCACCGTCTGCCGTGAACACTGAAGCTTTCTTT. This sequence joins TRBV18 and TRBJ1-1, with D unresolved. This CDR3 region has 14 residues. Germline CDR1 reads KGHSH; CDR2 reads LQKENI. Between the trimmed V and J ends, which lost 3 bases and 0 bases, there was a span of 8 bases.

The V and J genes are TRBV19 and TRBJ1-5, with D maybe TRBD1 (5 bases). Trimming left V 4 bases short and J 3 bases short, with 13 bases between. The CDR3 loop spans 15 amino acids. Germline loops: CDR1 LNHDA, CDR2 SQIVND (reference sequence). In DNA form, the CDR3 reads TGTGCCAGTAGTAAGGGGATAATCGTCAATCAGCCCCAGCATTTT. Protein sequence: CASSKGIIVNQPQHF. Combining the CDR3 with reference TRBV19 and TRBJ1-5 gives the whole variable domain DGGITQSPKYLFRKEGQNVTLSCEQNLNHDAMYWYRQDPGQGLRLIYYSQIVNDFQKGDIAEGYSVSREKKESFPLTVTSAQKNPTAFYLCASSKGIIVNQPQHFGDGTRLSIL.

The chain is built from TRBV3-1 (or the pseudogene TRBV3-2) and TRBJ1-1, with 9 bases that match TRBD1. The CDR3 loop spans 14 amino acids. The V gene's germline CDR1 is LGHDT and CDR2 YNNKEL (reference sequence). V lost 6 bases and J lost 7; bases outside the gene matches: 9. Written as DNA, the CDR3 is TGTGCCAGCAGGCTCGGGACAGGGCGGGATGAAGCTTTCTTT. It translates to CASRLGTGRDEAFF.

The J gene is TRBJ2-2, the V gene TRBV10-1; no definite D call. The CDR3 consists of 15 residues. Looked up from germline, CDR1 is WNHNN and CDR2 is SYGVQD (reference sequence). V was clipped by 9 bases and J by 2 bases, with 16 bases between them. The CDR3 loop is CARGYRSSNTGELFF. CDR3 in DNA: TGCGCCAGGGGCTACCGGAGTTCCAACACCGGGGAGCTGTTTTTT.

This chain uses TRBV18 with TRBJ2-1; maybe TRBD2 (7 bases). The V end lost 6 bases, the J end lost 1 base, and 13 bases lay between the germline ends. The CDR3 is 15 residues long. Germline V gene sequence: CDR1 KGHSH, CDR2 LQKENI. In nucleotides, the CDR3 is TGTGCCAGCTCGAAGGGGGGGGATTCCTACAATGAGCAGTTCTTC. Translating it yields CASSKGGDSYNEQFF.

The chain recombines TRBV29-1 with TRBJ1-1, with D possibly TRBD1 on 5 matching bases. The V end lost 4 bases, the J end lost 6 bases, and 12 bases lay between the germline ends. The germline V gene encodes CDR1 SQVTM and CDR2 ANQGSEA. This CDR3 is 12 amino acids long. As DNA, the CDR3 is TGCAGCGTTGTCGCAGGGATGGCTGAAGCTTTCTTT. Its translation is CSVVAGMAEAFF.

The chain links TRBV6-5 to TRBJ1-4, with no clear D. CDR3 length equals 13 residues. Per germline, CDR1 MNHEY and CDR2 SVGAGI. V dropped 5 bases and J dropped 4 bases, with 8 bases sitting between them. This CDR3 is CASSRTSNEKLFF. DNA for the CDR3: TGTGCCAGCAGTAGAACCAGTAATGAAAAACTGTTTTTT.

The rearrangement joins TRBV5-6 to TRBJ1-1; D gene unclear. The CDR3 contains 13 residues. Germline CDR1 reads SGHDT; CDR2 reads YYEEEE. V lost 5 bases and J lost 1, with 9 bases in between. The CDR3 is CASSSLRNTEAFF. The CDR3 region has the DNA TGTGCCAGCAGTTCCCTACGGAACACTGAAGCTTTCTTT.

The chain couples TRBV5-1 to TRBJ2-3; possibly TRBD1 or TRBD2 for D (6 bases each). CDR3 length: 16 amino acids. V shed 4 bases and J shed 2 bases, with 17 bases lying between them. Germline V CDR1 and CDR2: SGHRS, YFSETQ. The CDR3 reads CASSLGRGLDTDTQYF. In DNA form, the CDR3 reads TGCGCCAGCAGCCTGGGTCGGGGGCTTGACACAGATACGCAGTATTTT.

V is TRBV13 and J is TRBJ1-2; no definite D call. Looked up from germline, CDR1 is PRHDT and CDR2 is FYEKMQ (reference sequence). The CDR3 length is 15 residues. Trimming cost V 4 bases and J 4 bases, with 16 bases left between them. For the CDR3, the DNA is TGTGCCAGCAGCTCCCACAGCGCATCCTCCTATGGCTACACCTTC. Protein: CASSSHSASSYGYTF.

The chain employs TRBV6-5 and TRBJ1-2, with D unclear. V shed 4 bases and J shed 8 bases, with 11 bases lying between them. Germline V gene data show CDR1 as MNHEY and CDR2 as SVGAGI. The CDR3 loop spans 12 amino acids. The CDR3 DNA is TGTGCCAGCAGTTCGGCGGGGAGCGGCTACACCTTC. This gives the protein CASSSAGSGYTF.

This clone was recorded a few times. The chain employs TRBV4-3 and TRBJ2-1; no clear D. Looked up from germline, CDR1 is LGHNA and CDR2 is YSLEER. This CDR3 spans 15 amino acids. V was trimmed by 2 bases and J by 8 bases, leaving 16 bases between them. In nucleotides, the CDR3 is TGCGCCAGCAGCCAAATCGTATCCGGTGCGGATGAGCAGTTCTTC. Its protein is CASSQIVSGADEQFF.

This chain uses TRBV9 with TRBJ2-7, with TRBD1 identical over 12 bases. The CDR3 consists of 20 residues. Germline assignment: CDR1 SGDLS and CDR2 YYNGEE. The ends lost 0 bases at V and 2 bases at J; junction bases unmatched: 15. The CDR3 reads CASSVAGQGAQPNGPYEQYF. CDR3 in DNA: TGTGCCAGCAGCGTAGCGGGACAGGGGGCTCAACCCAACGGACCCTACGAGCAGTACTTC.

The genes are TRBV7-9 and TRBJ2-5; D is unclear. From germline, CDR1 is SEHNR and CDR2 FQNEAQ (reference sequence). This CDR3 has 14 residues. Trimming stripped 6 bases from V and 3 bases from J, with 14 bases between. CDR3 nucleotides: TGTGCCAGCAGTCTCGCCCTTCCGAAAGAGACCCAGTACTTC. Its protein is CASSLALPKETQYF.

This clone was found once. The genes are TRBV4-3 and TRBJ1-2, with a possible D match to TRBD1 (5 bases). The CDR3 runs 14 residues. V lost 2 bases, J lost 7 bases, and 14 bases lay in between. CDR1 LGHNA and CDR2 YSLEER come from the germline V gene. CDR3 sequence (DNA): TGCGCCAGCAGCCAAAGGGAGGGGAAAGGTGGCTACACCTTC. This gives the protein CASSQREGKGGYTF.

The gene calls are TRBV12-3 or TRBV12-4 and TRBJ1-2; D call uncertain. The V and J ends lost 0 bases and 3 bases respectively, with 5 bases between them. There are 13 residues in the CDR3. CDR3 protein: CASSLAPHYGYTF. The CDR3 bases are TGTGCCAGCAGTTTAGCCCCTCACTATGGCTACACCTTC.

This clone has more than one count but fewer than ten. The chain is built from TRBV19 and TRBJ1-5; D possibly corresponds to TRBD1 (5 bases). Trimming removed 4 bases at V and 0 bases at J, with 13 bases between. The length of the CDR3 is 16 residues. Germline CDR1 LNHDA, CDR2 SQIVND (reference sequence). Here the CDR3 reads CASSSPRGGSNQPQHF. The CDR3 DNA reads TGTGCCAGTAGTAGTCCGCGGGGGGGTAGCAATCAGCCCCAGCATTTT.

The genes are TRBV29-1 and TRBJ2-4; TRBD1 is a possible D gene (5 bases). This CDR3 spans 12 amino acids. The germline V and J ends were trimmed by 7 bases and 7 bases, with 14 bases remaining between them. Germline V gene sequence: CDR1 SQVTM, CDR2 ANQGSEA. This CDR3 is CSGWGRDNIQYF. CDR3 nucleotides: TGCAGCGGCTGGGGCAGGGATAACATTCAGTACTTC.

This clone was recorded only once. This CDR3 reads CASRSLTDSSYNSPLHF. CDR3 coding DNA: TGTGCCAGCAGAAGCCTGACGGACAGCTCCTATAATTCACCCCTCCACTTT. The genes are TRBV27 and TRBJ1-6; a weak D match, TRBD1 (6 bases). In germline, CDR1 is MNHEY, CDR2 SMNVEV (reference sequence). Trimming removed 6 bases at V and 0 bases at J, with 15 bases between. CDR3 length equals 17 residues.

The CDR3 here is CASSYSVGNQPQHF. CDR3 bases: TGTGCCAGCAGTTACTCGGTGGGAAATCAGCCCCAGCATTTT. The chain is built from TRBV6-2 or TRBV6-3 and TRBJ1-5; the D is unclear. Trimming shortened V by 0 bases and J by 4 bases, and 7 bases separated the two germline ends. The CDR3 extends over 14 amino acids. Germline CDR1 and CDR2: MNHEY and SVGEGT.

This chain joins TRBV15 and TRBJ1-2; D perhaps matches TRBD1 (5 bases). Germline assignment: CDR1 LNHNV and CDR2 YYDKDF (reference sequence). Trimming removed 0 bases from V and 0 bases from J, with 14 bases in between. The CDR3 extends over 17 amino acids. The CDR3 DNA follows: TGTGCCACCAGCAGAGATCATTCCCCAGGGCCTAACTATGGCTACACCTTC. It translates to CATSRDHSPGPNYGYTF.

This chain joins TRBV28 and TRBJ2-3, with TRBD1 matching over 11 bases. This CDR3 spans 16 amino acids. Germline values: CDR1 MDHEN, CDR2 SYDVKM. After removal of 6 bases from V and 4 bases from J, the junction contained 9 bases not matched to a gene. CDR3 DNA: TGTGCCAGCAGCCCGAGGACAGGGGGCGGTGCAGATACGCAGTATTTT. Its translation is CASSPRTGGGADTQYF.

V is TRBV19 and J is TRBJ2-7; 10 nucleotides line up with TRBD1. CDR1 is LNHDA and CDR2 is SQIVND in the germline V gene (reference sequence). This CDR3 is built from 15 residues. The junction had 10 bases not matched to a gene; V was cut back by 4 bases and J by 7 bases. CDR3 nucleotides: TGTGCCAGTAGTACCTGGACAGGGGGTGGCTTTGAGCAGTACTTC. Residues: CASSTWTGGGFEQYF.

The sample holds one count of this clone. The chain uses TRBV12-3 or TRBV12-4 and TRBJ1-2, with TRBD1 matching over 7 bases. V was pared by 6 bases and J by 5 bases, with 3 bases of the junction left unmatched. The CDR3 has 12 residues. CDR3 loop: CASSQGQYGYTF. In DNA form, the CDR3 reads TGTGCCAGCAGCCAGGGACAGTATGGCTACACCTTC.

The chain uses TRBV2 and TRBJ1-6; D is unclear. This CDR3 has 12 amino acids. CDR1 and CDR2 from the germline V gene are SNHLY and FYNNEI. Trimming removed 4 bases from V and 7 bases from J, with 5 bases in between. CDR3 sequence: CASSVANSPLHF. For the CDR3, the DNA is TGTGCCAGCAGTGTGGCCAATTCACCCCTCCACTTT.

This chain joins TRBV9 and TRBJ1-5, with TRBD1 identical over 9 bases. Germline CDR1 is SGDLS and CDR2 is YYNGEE. The CDR3 is 19 residues long. V lost 4 bases, J lost 1 base, and 15 bases stayed unmatched. CDR3 amino acids: CASSYSPGQGKDSNQPQHF. In DNA, the CDR3 is TGTGCCAGCAGCTATAGTCCGGGACAGGGAAAGGACAGCAATCAGCCCCAGCATTTT.

The chain links TRBV18 to TRBJ2-7, with no clear D. The CDR3 sequence is 14 residues long. From germline, CDR1 is KGHSH and CDR2 LQKENI. V lost 2 bases to trimming and J lost 3 bases, with 11 bases between them. Here the CDR3 reads CASSPIGPGYEQYV. CDR3 DNA: TGTGCCAGCTCACCAATCGGCCCAGGCTACGAGCAGTACGTC.

The chain carries TRBV7-2 and TRBJ1-5; 7 bases agree with TRBD1. Germline values: CDR1 SGHTA, CDR2 FQGNSA. The CDR3 spans 19 residues. With V trimmed by 2 bases and J by 6 bases, 19 bases remained unmatched. The DNA for the CDR3 is TGTGCCAGCAGCTTATTTGAGGGAGGTACAGGGGCCTTCGGTCAGCCCCAGCATTTT. Translated: CASSLFEGGTGAFGQPQHF.

The chain is built from TRBV7-9 and TRBJ2-5; 9 nucleotides line up with TRBD2. After removal of 2 bases from V and 2 bases from J, the junction contained 6 bases not matched to a gene. Germline V gene lookup returns CDR1 SEHNR and CDR2 FQNEAQ (reference sequence). The CDR3 is made up of 16 amino acids. In DNA form, the CDR3 reads TGTGCCAGCAGCTTACGGCGGGGGGGATTTCAAGAGACCCAGTACTTC. It is translated as CASSLRRGGFQETQYF.

The CDR3 DNA reads TGTGCCAGCAGCCCGGGGGGTAACACTGAAGCTTTCTTT. It specifies CASSPGGNTEAFF. The rearrangement uses TRBV5-4 and TRBJ1-1; D might be TRBD1 (5 bases). The germline V and J ends were trimmed by 4 bases and 2 bases, with 9 bases remaining between them. Per germline, CDR1 SGHNT and CDR2 YYREEE (reference sequence). This CDR3 region has 13 residues.

The CDR3 loop is CASSLADPGSPLHF. In DNA, the CDR3 is TGTGCCAGCAGCTTAGCGGATCCGGGTTCACCCCTCCACTTT. The chain carries TRBV7-8 and TRBJ1-6; D gene ambiguous. Trimming shortened V by 0 bases and J by 9 bases, and 9 bases separated the two germline ends. CDR3 length: 14 residues. The V gene's germline CDR1 is SGHVS and CDR2 FQNEAQ.

The chain employs TRBV5-1 and TRBJ2-5, with D possibly called TRBD1 or TRBD2 (6 bases each). The CDR3 has 17 amino acids. CDR1 is SGHRS, CDR2 YFSETQ, per germline. V lost 4 bases, J lost 0 bases, and 19 bases lay in between. CDR3 bases: TGCGCCAGCAGCAACATGGGGGGCTCCACCAACCAAGAGACCCAGTACTTC. Its protein product is CASSNMGGSTNQETQYF.